The clone carrying this T cell receptor beta chain was recorded many times. Its antigen is unknown. This CDR3 is 15 amino acids long. Germline values: CDR1 SGHVS, CDR2 FQNEAQ. V was pared by 2 bases and J by 2 bases, with 10 bases between. The data originate from a study of T cell repertoires in cytomegalovirus infection. Study summary: Both a matching HLA type and CMV infection were indicated by public TCR beta signatures. General study findings and limits: Of the TCR beta families, the public ones yielded a cumulative frequency that identified carriers of CMV plus the relevant HLA. In two of eight donors, the top clonotype was HLA-C-restricted CMV-specific.

TCRdb itself ran the reads through MiXCR, one entry per CDR3 protein. This sample has more than 500,000 distinct CDR3 sequences; approximately 16% occur once, and the top ten carry 20% to 30%. Sequencing used CD8+ T cells from PBMCs. The chain couples TRBV7-8 to TRBJ2-1; possible D gene TRBD1, 5 bases. This TCR was sampled from a human donor in good health (CMV status not recorded). Some clones in this sample may be carry-over from other donors' samples. In DNA, the CDR3 is TGTGCCAGCAGCTTAAGGACAACCCCCTACAATGAGCAGTTCTTC. It is translated as CASSLRTTPYNEQFF. Filled out from reference TRBV7-8 and TRBJ2-1, the complete variable domain reads GAGVSQSPRYKVAKRGQDVALRCDPISGHVSLFWYQQALGQGPEFLTYFQNEAQLDKSGLPSDRFFAERPEGSVSTLKIQRTQQEDSAVYLCASSLRTTPYNEQFFGPGTRLTVL.